This TCR beta chain was sequenced in a study of tumor-infiltrating lymphocytes in primary liver carcinoma. Study in general: Stage T1-T3 N0M0 tumors measured roughly 4.2 to 10 cm at most.

It was from roughly 20-30 mg of unsorted bulk tissue that RNA and DNA were co-extracted. A primer matching the constant region was used to make TCR beta cDNA from approximately 500 ng of total RNA. A slightly modified ARM-PCR protocol with three nested multiplex PCR rounds produced these TCR beta libraries. TRBV1-TRBV30 forward primers paired with a C-beta reverse primer were used in the first two PCR rounds, which ran approximately 11 cycles each. TCRdb re-called the multiplex PCR reads with MiXCR, one entry per CDR3 protein. The repertoire holds over 35,000 distinct CDR3 sequences, with 73% as singletons. The CDR3 spans 14 residues. V was trimmed by 9 bases and J by 7 bases, leaving 19 bases between them. This clonotype was found many times.

The rearrangement joins TRBV12-3 or TRBV12-4 to TRBJ2-4; maybe TRBD1 (7 bases). The receptor was isolated from a middle-aged man with primary liver carcinoma and hepatitis B virus infection. Sequencing input: liver tumor tissue from sampling region 2. The subset was: tumor region T2, inferior pole. The CDR3 coding sequence is TGTGCCAGTACGGAGGGGGCAACCCGGAACATTCAGTACTTC. This gives the protein CASTEGATRNIQYF.